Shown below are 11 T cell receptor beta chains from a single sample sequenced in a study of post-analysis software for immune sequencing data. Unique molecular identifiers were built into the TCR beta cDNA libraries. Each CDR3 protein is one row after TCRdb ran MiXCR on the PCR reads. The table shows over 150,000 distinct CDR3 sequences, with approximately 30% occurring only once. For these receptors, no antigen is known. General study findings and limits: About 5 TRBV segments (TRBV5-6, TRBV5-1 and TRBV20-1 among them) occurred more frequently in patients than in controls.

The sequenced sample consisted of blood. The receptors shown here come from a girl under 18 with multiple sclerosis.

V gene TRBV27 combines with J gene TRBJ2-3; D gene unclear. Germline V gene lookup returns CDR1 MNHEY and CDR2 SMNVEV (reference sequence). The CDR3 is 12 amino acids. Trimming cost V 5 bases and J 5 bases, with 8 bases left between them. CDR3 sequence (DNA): TGTGCCAGCAGTGCGGATGGAGATACGCAGTATTTT. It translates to CASSADGDTQYF.

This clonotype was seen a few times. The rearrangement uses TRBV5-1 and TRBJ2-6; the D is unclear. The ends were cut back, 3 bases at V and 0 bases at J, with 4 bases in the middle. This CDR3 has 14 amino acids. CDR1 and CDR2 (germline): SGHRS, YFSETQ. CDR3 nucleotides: TGCGCCAGCAGCTACGACTCTGGGGCCAACGTCCTGACTTTC. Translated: CASSYDSGANVLTF.

CDR3 nucleotides: TGTGCCAGCAGCCAAGAATTAGCGGGAGTGTACAATGAGCAGTACTTC. Translation gives CASSQELAGVYNEQYF. The chain joins TRBV4-2 to TRBJ2-1; the match to TRBD2 covers 9 bases. The end of the DNA aligns better with TRBJ2-7, so the J call may be wrong. The CDR3 contains 16 residues. The germline V gene encodes CDR1 LGHNA and CDR2 YNFKEQ.

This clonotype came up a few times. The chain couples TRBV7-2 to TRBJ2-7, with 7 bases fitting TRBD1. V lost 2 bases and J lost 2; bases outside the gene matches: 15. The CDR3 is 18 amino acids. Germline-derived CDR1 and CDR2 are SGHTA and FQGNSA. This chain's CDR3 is CASSLNPAPGQRPYEQYF. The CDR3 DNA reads TGTGCCAGCAGCTTAAACCCCGCCCCGGGACAGAGACCCTACGAGCAGTACTTC.

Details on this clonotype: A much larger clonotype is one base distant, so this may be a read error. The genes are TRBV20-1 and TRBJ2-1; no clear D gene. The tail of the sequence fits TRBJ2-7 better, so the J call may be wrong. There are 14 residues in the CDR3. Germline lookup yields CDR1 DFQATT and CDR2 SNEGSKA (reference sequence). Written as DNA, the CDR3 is TGCAGTGCCCCCTCAGCGCGCACCTACAATGAGCAGTACTTC. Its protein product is CSAPSARTYNEQYF.

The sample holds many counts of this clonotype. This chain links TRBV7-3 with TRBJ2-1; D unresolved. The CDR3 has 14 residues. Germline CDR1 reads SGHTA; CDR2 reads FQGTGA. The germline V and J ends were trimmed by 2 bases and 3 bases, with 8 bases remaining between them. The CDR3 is CASSLASFYNEQFF. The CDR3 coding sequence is TGTGCCAGCAGCTTAGCGTCTTTCTACAATGAGCAGTTCTTC.

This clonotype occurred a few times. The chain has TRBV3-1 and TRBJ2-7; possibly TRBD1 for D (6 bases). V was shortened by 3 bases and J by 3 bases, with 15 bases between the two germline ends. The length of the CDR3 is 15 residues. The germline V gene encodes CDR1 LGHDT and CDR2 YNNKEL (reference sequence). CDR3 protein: CASSQNTGFDYEQYF. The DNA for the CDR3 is TGTGCCAGCAGCCAGAATACAGGGTTTGACTACGAGCAGTACTTC.

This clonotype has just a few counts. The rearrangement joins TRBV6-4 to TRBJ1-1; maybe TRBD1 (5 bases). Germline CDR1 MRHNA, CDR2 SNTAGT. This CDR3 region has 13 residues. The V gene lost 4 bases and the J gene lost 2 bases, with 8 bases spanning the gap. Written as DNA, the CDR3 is TGTGCCAGCAGTGTGGGGGACAACACTGAAGCTTTCTTT. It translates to CASSVGDNTEAFF.

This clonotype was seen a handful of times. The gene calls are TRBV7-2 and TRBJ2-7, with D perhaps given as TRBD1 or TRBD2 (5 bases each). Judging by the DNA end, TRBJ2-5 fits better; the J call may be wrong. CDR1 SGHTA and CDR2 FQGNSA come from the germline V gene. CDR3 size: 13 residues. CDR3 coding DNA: TGTGCCAGCATCCCCAGGGCTAGCACGACCCAGTACTTC. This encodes CASIPRASTTQYF.

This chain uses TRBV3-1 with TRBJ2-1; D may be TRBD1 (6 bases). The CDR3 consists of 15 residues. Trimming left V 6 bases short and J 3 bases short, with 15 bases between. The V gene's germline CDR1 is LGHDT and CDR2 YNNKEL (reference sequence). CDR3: CASRRTALYYNEQFF. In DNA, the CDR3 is TGTGCCAGCAGAAGGACAGCCCTATACTACAATGAGCAGTTCTTC.

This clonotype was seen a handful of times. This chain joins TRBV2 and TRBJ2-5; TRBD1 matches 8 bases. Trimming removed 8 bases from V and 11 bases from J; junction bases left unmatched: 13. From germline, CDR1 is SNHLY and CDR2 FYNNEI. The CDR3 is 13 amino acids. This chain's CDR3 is CASGGQVYNEQYF. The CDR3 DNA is TGTGCCAGCGGGGGACAGGTGTACAATGAGCAGTACTTC.